This TCR beta chain was sequenced for a study of CD8+ T cells in alopecia areata. Overall study context: In an open-label trial, patients got 5 to 10 mg tofacitinib twice daily. Study-wide findings and caveats: In patients, TCRs were shared less clearly than in mice, and HLA may possibly be involved. Sequencing of scalp samples also includes resident alphabeta T cells from normal skin.

The sequencing template was cDNA reverse transcribed from extracted RNA. Sequencing used immunoSEQ multiplex PCR; TCRdb keeps in-frame clones, though not all of them. Of 250,000 or so clones listed, under 70% are singletons. This clone showed up just once. Its target is not known. Sorting separated CD4+ and CD8+ T cells out of PBMCs. This clonotype originated in a human donor with alopecia areata. The material was CD4+ T cells sorted from blood, obtained at week 0.

The CDR3 sequence: CSVAPGQGNIQYF. The CDR3 nucleotides read TGCAGCGTAGCCCCGGGACAGGGAAACATTCAGTACTTC. The rearrangement uses TRBV29-1 and TRBJ2-4; 9 bases are shared with TRBD1. The junction had 6 bases not matched to a gene; V was cut back by 6 bases and J by 6 bases. The germline CDR1 and CDR2 sequences are SQVTM and ANQGSEA. The CDR3 is 13 amino acids.